This is a list of T cell receptor beta chains from one sample in a study of blood T cell repertoires in COVID-19. The assay was immunoSEQ multiplex PCR, and TCRdb's table has in-frame clones only and misses some. The table shows 310,000 or so clones, with 70% to 90% occurring only once. Material: peripheral blood. The receptors shown here come from a man in his 70s with acute or convalescent COVID-19. The CDR3 runs from the conserved cysteine through the conserved F or W. The order of the fields is V gene, clone size, D gene, J gene, CDR3 protein, CDR3 DNA. D genes are given only for firm matches. Clone size is not always given. Where it is, it says once, few, many or a class for expanded clones.

>TRBV25-1|.|.|TRBJ1-2
CASRDSTNYGYTF
TGTGCCAGCAGGGACAGTACTAACTATGGCTACACCTTC
>TRBV28|.|.|TRBJ1-1
CASSLSGGIGEAFF
TGTGCCAGCAGTTTATCCGGGGGAATAGGTGAAGCTTTCTTT
>TRBV9|.|.|TRBJ2-5
CASSVAGVQETQYF
TGTGCCAGCAGCGTAGCGGGAGTACAAGAGACCCAGTACTTC
>TRBV7-2|.|.|TRBJ1-1
CASSLWAENTEAFF
TGTGCCAGCAGCTTATGGGCAGAGAACACTGAAGCTTTCTTT
>TRBV19|.|.|TRBJ2-6
CASNRQIGANVLTF
TGTGCCAGTAATCGACAGATCGGGGCCAACGTCCTGACTTTC
>TRBV6-5|.|TRBD1|TRBJ2-7
CASRDRGYEQYF
TGTGCCAGCAGGGACAGGGGTTACGAGCAGTACTTC
>TRBV5-1|.|TRBD1|TRBJ1-6
CASSSRTGGFSPLHF
TGCGCCAGCAGCTCACGGACAGGGGGTTTCTCACCCCTCCACTTT
>TRBV2|.|TRBD2|TRBJ2-1
CASHRTSVEQFF
TGTGCCAGCCATAGGACTAGTGTGGAGCAGTTCTTC
>TRBV7-9|.|.|TRBJ1-1
CASSYPGGTEAFF
TGTGCCAGCAGCTACCCCGGGGGCACTGAAGCTTTCTTT
>TRBV20-1|once|.|TRBJ1-6
CSAGADTDIYNSPLHF
TGCAGTGCTGGTGCGGACACTGATATATATAATTCACCCCTCCACTTT
>TRBV6-1|.|TRBD2|TRBJ2-3
CASSDLASGRYGDTQYF
TGTGCCAGCAGTGATTTGGCTAGCGGGAGGTATGGGGATACGCAGTATTTT
>TRBV28|.|.|TRBJ2-1
CASSFNTGYEQFF
TGTGCCAGCAGTTTCAACACCGGGTATGAGCAGTTCTTC
>TRBV24-1|.|.|TRBJ2-5
CATSQQETQYF
TGTGCCACCAGCCAACAAGAGACCCAGTACTTC
>TRBV19|.|.|TRBJ1-6
CASSMRSTNSPLHF
TGTGCCAGTAGTATGAGGTCAACGAATTCACCCCTCCACTTT
>TRBV6-4|.|TRBD1|TRBJ1-4
CASSDRQGLWEKLFF
TGTGCCAGCAGTGACCGACAGGGGCTATGGGAAAAACTGTTTTTT
>TRBV6-2/TRBV6-3|.|.|TRBJ1-5
CASSYLGVSYQPQHF
TGTGCCAGCAGTTACCTCGGGGTGAGTTATCAGCCCCAGCATTTT
>TRBV15|once|.|TRBJ1-5
CATSRDTVSQPQHF
TGTGCCACCAGCAGAGATACGGTTTCCCAGCCCCAGCATTTT
>TRBV28|.|TRBD2|TRBJ2-5
CASSAAGLQETQYF
TGTGCCAGCAGCGCAGCGGGGCTACAAGAGACCCAGTACTTC
>TRBV18|.|.|TRBJ1-6
CASSPGQWSSYNSPLHF
TGTGCCAGCTCACCCGGACAGTGGAGCTCCTATAATTCACCCCTCCACTTT
>TRBV3-1/TRBV3-2|.|.|TRBJ2-7
CASSQVSYEQYF
TGTGCCAGCAGCCAAGTATCCTACGAGCAGTACTTC
>TRBV24-1|once|TRBD1|TRBJ1-2
CATSDSDRGGYTF
TGTGCCACCAGTGACTCCGACAGGGGTGGCTACACCTTC
>TRBV18|.|.|TRBJ2-3
CASSPGSGAERADTQYF
TGTGCCAGCTCACCAGGTTCAGGGGCTGAGCGCGCAGATACGCAGTATTTT
>TRBV5-1|few|TRBD2|TRBJ2-1
CASSYLAGGNNEQFF
TGCGCCAGCAGCTACTTAGCGGGAGGGAACAATGAGCAGTTCTTC
>TRBV30|.|TRBD2|TRBJ2-1
CAWSVTASGRGEQFF
TGTGCCTGGAGTGTAACGGCTAGCGGGAGAGGAGAGCAGTTCTTC
>TRBV28|.|TRBD1|TRBJ1-2
CASTRTGTVYGYTF
TGTGCCAGCACCCGGACAGGAACAGTCTATGGCTACACCTTC
>TRBV29-1|.|TRBD1|TRBJ1-5
CSGGQGADQPQHF
TGCAGCGGGGGACAGGGGGCTGATCAGCCCCAGCATTTT
>TRBV10-1|.|.|TRBJ1-2
CASPHSGQSDYGYTF
TGCGCCAGCCCTCACTCCGGACAGTCCGACTATGGCTACACCTTC
>TRBV7-3|.|.|TRBJ2-1
CASSLIDVDEQFF
TGTGCCAGCAGCTTAATAGATGTCGATGAGCAGTTCTTC
>TRBV10-1|.|.|TRBJ2-7
CASSAGRTSQQYF
TGCGCCAGCAGCGCGGGACGGACTTCGCAGCAGTACTTC
>TRBV18|.|.|TRBJ1-1
CASSQGLDTEAFF
TGTGCCAGCTCACAGGGGTTGGACACTGAAGCTTTCTTT
>TRBV10-1|.|.|TRBJ2-4
CASERRTGNIQYF
TGCGCCAGCGAAAGACGGACGGGGAACATTCAGTACTTC
>TRBV12-3/TRBV12-4|.|TRBD1|TRBJ2-3
CASWDSHTDTQYF
TGTGCCAGTTGGGACAGCCACACAGATACGCAGTATTTT
>TRBV28|.|.|TRBJ2-5
CASSIARDFQETQYF
TGTGCCAGCAGCATCGCCCGGGACTTCCAAGAGACCCAGTACTTC
>TRBV6-2/TRBV6-3|.|.|TRBJ1-1
CASSYGQTLGTEAFF
TGTGCCAGCAGTTACGGCCAGACACTAGGAACTGAAGCTTTCTTT
>TRBV7-8|.|.|TRBJ2-2
CASSLDGLRTGELFF
TGTGCCAGCAGCTTAGACGGACTACGCACCGGGGAGCTGTTTTTT
>TRBV4-3|.|TRBD1|TRBJ1-2
CASSQYGADRVGGYTF
TGCGCCAGCAGCCAATATGGAGCCGACAGGGTCGGCGGCTACACCTTC
>TRBV5-1|.|TRBD1|TRBJ1-4
CASSLGDRGSEKLFF
TGCGCCAGCAGCTTAGGCGACAGGGGAAGCGAAAAACTGTTTTTT
>TRBV18|.|TRBD1|TRBJ2-5
CASSLGQGKTQYF
TGTGCCAGCTCACTGGGACAGGGGAAGACCCAGTACTTC
>TRBV28|.|.|TRBJ2-7
CASSSIQVGEQYF
TGTGCCAGCAGTTCGATCCAGGTGGGCGAGCAGTACTTC
>TRBV7-9|.|.|TRBJ1-4
CASSLSLATNEKLFF
TGTGCCAGCAGCTTATCGCTAGCAACTAATGAAAAACTGTTTTTT
>TRBV7-9|.|.|TRBJ1-2
CASSLQATTNGYTF
TGTGCCAGCAGCTTACAGGCGACCACGAACGGCTACACCTTC
>TRBV7-2|once|.|TRBJ2-3
CASSLVAPPSTQYF
TGTGCCAGCAGCTTAGTCGCCCCCCCGAGTACGCAGTATTTT
>TRBV7-2|.|TRBD1|TRBJ2-1
CASSRYRGNEQFF
TGTGCCAGCAGCAGATACAGGGGGAATGAGCAGTTCTTC
>TRBV7-8|.|.|TRBJ1-2
CASSPGQSYGYTF
TGTGCCAGCAGCCCTGGACAGTCCTATGGCTACACCTTC
>TRBV9|.|.|TRBJ1-6
CACSVDGQSNSPLHF
TGTGCCTGCAGCGTAGATGGACAGTCTAATTCACCCCTCCACTTT
>TRBV29-1|.|.|TRBJ1-3
CSVEGTSGNTIYF
TGCAGCGTTGAGGGGACATCTGGAAACACCATATATTTT
>TRBV9|.|TRBD2|TRBJ2-1
CASSILAGAILNEQFF
TGTGCCAGCAGCATCTTAGCGGGGGCCATCCTCAATGAGCAGTTCTTC
>TRBV5-4|.|TRBD1|TRBJ1-5
CASSLAGGNQPQHF
TGTGCCAGCAGCTTGGCAGGGGGAAATCAGCCCCAGCATTTT
>TRBV4-3|.|TRBD2|TRBJ2-3
CASSQDLAGGSTDTQYF
TGCGCCAGCAGCCAAGACCTAGCGGGAGGTTCCACAGATACGCAGTATTTT
>TRBV18|.|TRBD1|TRBJ1-1
CASADRAAEAFF
TGTGCCAGCGCAGACAGGGCCGCAGAAGCTTTCTTT
>TRBV7-9|.|TRBD1|TRBJ1-4
CASSPQTGEGEKLFF
TGTGCCAGCAGCCCGCAGACAGGGGAGGGAGAAAAACTGTTTTTT
>TRBV3-1/TRBV3-2|once|.|TRBJ2-2
CASSQGPGEGAGLELFF
TGTGCCAGCAGCCAAGGCCCGGGAGAGGGGGCGGGTTTGGAGCTGTTTTTT
>TRBV3-1/TRBV3-2|.|.|TRBJ1-5
CASSQGRERQPQHF
TGTGCCAGCAGCCAAGGGCGGGAACGTCAGCCCCAGCATTTT
>TRBV18|.|TRBD1|TRBJ2-1
CASSTAGTAYNEQFF
TGTGCCAGCTCAACAGCCGGGACAGCCTACAATGAGCAGTTCTTC